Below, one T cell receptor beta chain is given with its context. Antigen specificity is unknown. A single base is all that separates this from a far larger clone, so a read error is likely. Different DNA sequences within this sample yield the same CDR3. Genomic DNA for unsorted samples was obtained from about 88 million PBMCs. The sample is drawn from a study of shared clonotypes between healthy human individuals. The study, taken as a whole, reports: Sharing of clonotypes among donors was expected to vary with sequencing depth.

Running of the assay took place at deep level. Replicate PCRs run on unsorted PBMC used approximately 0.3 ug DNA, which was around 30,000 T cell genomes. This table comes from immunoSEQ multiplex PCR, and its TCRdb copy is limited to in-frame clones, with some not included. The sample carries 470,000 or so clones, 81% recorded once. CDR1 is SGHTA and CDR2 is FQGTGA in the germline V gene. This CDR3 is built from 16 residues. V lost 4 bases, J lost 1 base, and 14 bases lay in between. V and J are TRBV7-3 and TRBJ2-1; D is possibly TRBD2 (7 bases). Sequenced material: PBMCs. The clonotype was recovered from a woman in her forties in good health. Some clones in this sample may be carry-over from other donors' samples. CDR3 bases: TGTGCCAGCAGCTCCCAGGGGAGGGTGTCCTACAATGAGCAGTTCTTC. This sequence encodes CASSSQGRVSYNEQFF.